What follows are 14 T cell receptor beta chains derived from one specimen sequenced in a study of T cell responses to AZD1222 COVID-19 vaccine. Sequencing was performed with immunoSEQ multiplex PCR; in TCRdb, only in-frame clones are kept and a portion is missing. The sample has under 130,000 clones, 89% seen once. Specimen: peripheral blood, collected 28 days after the second AZD1222 dose. The source of these receptors is an adult who received the AZD1222 COVID-19 vaccine.

This clone showed up just a few times. This rearrangement joins TRBV28 to TRBJ2-1; 11 bases are a match to TRBD2. CDR3 length: 18 amino acids. Germline CDR1 MDHEN, CDR2 SYDVKM. J gave up 0 bases and V 6 bases, and 10 bases lay outside the gene matches. The CDR3 DNA reads TGTGCCAGCAGCGCGGGACTAGCGGCCCTGAGCTCCTACAATGAGCAGTTCTTC. This encodes CASSAGLAALSSYNEQFF.

In regard to this clone: The junction shows a germline mismatch at one end, possibly a read error. This rearrangement joins TRBV28 to TRBJ2-7, with a possible D match to TRBD1 (5 bases). The CDR3 is made up of 10 amino acids. Germline V lookup: CDR1 MDHEN, CDR2 SYDVKM. CDR3 in DNA: TGCCCCGACAGCTCCTACGAGCAGTACTTC. Residues: CPDSSYEQYF. Drawing the rest from reference TRBV28 and TRBJ2-7, the complete variable domain is DVKVTQSSRYLVKRTGEKVFLECVQDMDHENMFWYRQDPGLGLRLIYFSYDVKMKEKGDIPEGYSVSREKKERFSLILESASTNQTSMYLCPDSSYEQYFGPGTRLTVT.

The rearrangement uses TRBV19 and TRBJ1-6; TRBD1 is a possible D gene (5 bases). Germline V lookup: CDR1 LNHDA, CDR2 SQIVND (reference sequence). The V end was cut by 9 bases, the J end by 7 bases, with 13 bases between. The CDR3 is 13 residues long. CDR3 loop: CARGGAGNSPLHF. CDR3 DNA sequence: TGTGCCAGGGGCGGGGCGGGGAATTCACCCCTCCACTTT. Supplemented by reference TRBV19 and TRBJ1-6, the full variable domain reads DGGITQSPKYLFRKEGQNVTLSCEQNLNHDAMYWYRQDPGQGLRLIYYSQIVNDFQKGDIAEGYSVSREKKESFPLTVTSAQKNPTAFYLCARGGAGNSPLHFGNGTRLTVT.

The rearrangement joins TRBV28 to TRBJ1-1; a weak D match, TRBD1 (6 bases). The germline V gene encodes CDR1 MDHEN and CDR2 SYDVKM. The CDR3 totals 15 residues. With 5 bases removed from V and 5 bases from J, the gap between germline ends came to 18 bases. The CDR3 sequence: CASSPRWGARTEAFF. Written as DNA, the CDR3 is TGTGCCAGCAGTCCTCGATGGGGGGCGAGAACTGAAGCTTTCTTT.

The chain carries TRBV19 and TRBJ1-1, with D possibly being TRBD1 (5 bases). The CDR3 runs to 12 residues. Germline values: CDR1 LNHDA, CDR2 SQIVND (reference sequence). The ends were cut back, 7 bases at V and 8 bases at J, with 14 bases in the middle. CDR3 coding DNA: TGTGCCAGTACCATGGGACGGAGAGAAGCTTTCTTT. This encodes CASTMGRREAFF.

This chain uses TRBV6-1 with TRBJ2-1, with 7 bases lining up with TRBD2. The CDR3 has 19 amino acids. The J segment lost 2 bases and the V segment lost 0 bases, leaving 13 bases of the junction unmatched. The germline V gene encodes CDR1 MNHNS and CDR2 SASEGT. DNA of the CDR3: TGTGCCAGCAGTGAAGCGCTTCAGAGGGGTGCGGGAGCCTACAATGAGCAGTTCTTC. Protein: CASSEALQRGAGAYNEQFF.

The V and J genes are TRBV6-5 and TRBJ2-7; a possible D gene is TRBD2 (7 bases). The CDR3 consists of 13 residues. In germline, CDR1 is MNHEY, CDR2 SVGAGI. V lost 6 bases to trimming and J lost 4 bases, with 13 bases between them. CDR3 in amino acids: CASRARGAYEQYF. DNA of the CDR3: TGTGCCAGCAGAGCACGGGGGGCGTACGAGCAGTACTTC.

The chain combines TRBV28 with TRBJ2-7; D is possibly TRBD1 (6 bases). CDR1 is MDHEN, CDR2 SYDVKM, per germline. Trimming cost V 3 bases and J 3 bases, with 15 bases left between them. There are 15 residues in the CDR3. CDR3: CASSLRGMRFYEQYF. The CDR3 coding sequence is TGTGCCAGCAGTTTGAGGGGGATGAGATTCTACGAGCAGTACTTC.

The chain joins TRBV10-3 to TRBJ2-1; D tentatively fits TRBD1 or TRBD2 (5 bases each). The CDR3 runs 12 residues. Germline CDR1 is ENHRY and CDR2 is SYGVKD. Deletions cut 5 bases from V and 6 bases from J, with 8 bases between. CDR3 sequence reads: CAISPGGNEQFF. The DNA of the CDR3 is TGTGCCATCAGTCCTGGGGGCAATGAGCAGTTCTTC.

The J gene is TRBJ2-2, the V gene TRBV7-6; D is undetermined. The V gene lost 6 bases and the J gene lost 0 bases, with 11 bases spanning the gap. Looked up from germline, CDR1 is SGHVS and CDR2 is FNYEAQ. The CDR3 totals 15 residues. CDR3 in amino acids: CASSRTATNTGELFF. The CDR3 DNA reads TGTGCCAGCAGTCGAACAGCGACGAACACCGGGGAGCTGTTTTTT.

The chain links TRBV29-1 to TRBJ1-1; 7 nucleotides match TRBD1. The CDR3 length is 11 residues. Germline loops: CDR1 SQVTM, CDR2 ANQGSEA. J was trimmed by 9 bases and V by 7 bases; bases with no gene match: 8. The CDR3 spells CSGQTGTQAFF. The CDR3 DNA reads TGCAGCGGTCAGACAGGGACGCAAGCTTTCTTT.

Written as DNA, the CDR3 is TGTGCCAGCAGCCAAGACCCGGGGGTCGGCACTGAAGCTTTCTTT. Translation: CASSQDPGVGTEAFF. The chain couples TRBV14 to TRBJ1-1; a possible D gene is TRBD1 (5 bases). CDR1 and CDR2 from the germline V gene are SGHDN and FVKESK. This CDR3 spans 15 amino acids. V lost 0 bases and J 4 bases, leaving 12 bases between the germline ends.

The rearrangement joins TRBV4-2 to TRBJ2-2; tentative D call: TRBD1 (6 bases). The germline V and J ends were trimmed by 3 bases and 6 bases, with 14 bases remaining between them. Germline loops: CDR1 LGHNA, CDR2 YNFKEQ. The CDR3 is 15 amino acids. The CDR3 reads CASSQVSGVSGELFF. The CDR3 nucleotides read TGTGCCAGCAGCCAGGTTTCAGGGGTTTCCGGGGAGCTGTTTTTT.

This chain uses TRBV5-1 with TRBJ2-1, with D unresolved. In germline, CDR1 is SGHRS, CDR2 YFSETQ. V lost 4 bases and J 0 bases, leaving 8 bases between the germline ends. The CDR3 is made up of 14 amino acids. DNA for the CDR3: TGCGCCAGCAGCGACGAGGTCTCCTACAATGAGCAGTTCTTC. Its protein product is CASSDEVSYNEQFF.